The 5 T cell receptor beta chains below were found in one sample sequenced in a study of cytotoxic CD8 clonotypes in ibrutinib-treated CLL. Sequencing used immunoSEQ multiplex PCR; TCRdb keeps in-frame clones, though not all of them. This table holds approximately 13,000 clones, around 70% found once. This specimen consisted of PBMCs, obtained before ibrutinib treatment. The source is a human donor with chronic lymphocytic leukemia.

This clone was found once. The chain is built from TRBV7-9 and TRBJ2-1; no clear D gene. Trimming pared 5 bases from V and 6 bases from J, leaving 14 bases between. This CDR3 comprises 14 residues. Germline V gene lookup returns CDR1 SEHNR and CDR2 FQNEAQ (reference sequence). This CDR3 is CASSTGPRPNEQFF. CDR3 sequence (DNA): TGTGCCAGCAGCACCGGGCCCCGGCCCAATGAGCAGTTCTTC.

The chain employs TRBV18 and TRBJ2-5; 14 bases align to TRBD2. V trimming: 6 bases; J trimming: 2 bases; junction bases outside the gene matches: 11. Germline V gene lookup returns CDR1 KGHSH and CDR2 LQKENI. The CDR3 is 18 amino acids. This CDR3 is CASSRTSGRPARQETQYF. CDR3 sequence (DNA): TGTGCCAGCTCGCGGACTAGCGGGAGGCCAGCGCGACAAGAGACCCAGTACTTC. Full variable domain (remainder filled in from reference TRBV18 and TRBJ2-5): NAGVMQNPRHLVRRRGQEARLRCSPMKGHSHVYWYRQLPEEGLKFMVYLQKENIIDESGMPKERFSAEFPKEGPSILRIQQVVRGDSAAYFCASSRTSGRPARQETQYFGPGTRLLVL.

V usage is TRBV4-3 and J usage is TRBJ2-2; D is perhaps TRBD1 (6 bases). This CDR3 is 15 amino acids long. The germline CDR1 and CDR2 sequences are LGHNA and YSLEER. The V gene lost 2 bases and the J gene lost 4 bases, with 11 bases spanning the gap. CDR3 DNA: TGCGCCAGCAGCCAAAGGGGGAAAGTCACCGGGGAGCTGTTTTTT. Translated: CASSQRGKVTGELFF.

The gene calls are TRBV27 and TRBJ2-7, with D possibly TRBD1 on 9 matching bases. Trimming stripped 3 bases from V and 6 bases from J, with 18 bases between. Germline V gene data show CDR1 as MNHEY and CDR2 as SMNVEV (reference sequence). The CDR3 runs to 15 residues. CDR3 residues: CASSFSGDRASEQYF. The CDR3 coding sequence is TGTGCCAGCAGTTTTAGCGGGGACAGGGCGAGCGAGCAGTACTTC.

This chain joins TRBV5-1 and TRBJ2-7; the D gene is possibly TRBD1 (6 bases). Germline V gives CDR1 SGHRS, CDR2 YFSETQ. The length of the CDR3 is 15 residues. The germline V and J ends were trimmed by 4 bases and 2 bases, with 16 bases remaining between them. As DNA, the CDR3 is TGCGCCAGCAGCACCCACAGGGATACCACCTACGAGCAGTACTTC. It codes for CASSTHRDTTYEQYF. The whole variable domain, filled in from reference TRBV5-1 and TRBJ2-7, reads KAGVTQTPRYLIKTRGQQVTLSCSPISGHRSVSWYQQTPGQGLQFLFEYFSETQRNKGNFPGRFSGRQFSNSRSEMNVSTLELGDSALYLCASSTHRDTTYEQYFGPGTRLTVT.